What follows describes a single T cell receptor beta chain. Its specificity is not known. The table came from immunoSEQ multiplex PCR; TCRdb's copy has only in-frame clones and leaves some out. The repertoire holds about 97,000 clones, with over 80% as singletons. After autologous stem cell transplantation all patients relapsed, and prior brentuximab vedotin exposure differed between cohorts. Patients reached a best response of complete response, partial response or progressive disease. These data come from a study of PD-1 blockade in classical Hodgkin lymphoma. Study-level findings and limits: Complete responders entered with baseline diversity on par with newly diagnosed patients, the results showed.

V was clipped by 1 base and J by 6 bases; unmatched bases: 5. The germline CDR1 and CDR2 sequences are LGHNA and YSLEER. The CDR3 sequence is 14 residues long. This chain links TRBV4-3 with TRBJ2-7, with 8 bases aligning to TRBD1. The sequence was obtained from a human donor with classical Hodgkin lymphoma. Sequencing was performed on peripheral blood mononuclear cells (PBMCs), taken at baseline. The CDR3 spells CASSQAPGGLEQYF. The CDR3 DNA follows: TGCGCCAGCAGCCAAGCTCCAGGGGGCCTCGAGCAGTACTTC.